A single sample is the source of the 17 T cell receptor beta chains below, sequenced in a study of cytotoxic CD8 clonotypes in ibrutinib-treated CLL. Assay used: immunoSEQ multiplex PCR; TCRdb lists only in-frame clones, some missing. This sample yields around 250,000 clones, of which around 70% are seen a single time; 15% belongs to the top ten. Sequences were derived from PBMCs, sampled after 24 months of ibrutinib treatment. The source is a human donor with chronic lymphocytic leukemia.

This chain uses TRBV9 with TRBJ2-2, with D perhaps matching TRBD2 (6 bases). Germline CDR1 SGDLS, CDR2 YYNGEE. Trimming removed 0 bases from V and 2 bases from J, with 11 bases in between. There are 16 residues in the CDR3. The CDR3 sequence is CASSVVDSGNTGELFF. The DNA for the CDR3 is TGTGCCAGCAGCGTAGTCGATAGCGGAAACACCGGGGAGCTGTTTTTT.

There are a few counts of this clone. V gene TRBV2 combines with J gene TRBJ1-2, with D perhaps TRBD1 (6 bases). The CDR3 covers 13 residues. CDR1 and CDR2 from the germline V gene are SNHLY and FYNNEI. Trimming cost V 3 bases and J 2 bases, with 7 bases left between them. The CDR3 sequence is CASSDRGNYGYTF. CDR3 sequence (DNA): TGTGCCAGCAGTGACAGGGGAAACTATGGCTACACCTTC.

V and J are TRBV7-9 and TRBJ2-3; D call uncertain. This CDR3 has 13 amino acids. Germline V CDR1 and CDR2: SEHNR, FQNEAQ (reference sequence). With 5 bases removed from V and 6 bases from J, the gap between germline ends came to 12 bases. The CDR3 here is CASSLRAEDTQYF. The CDR3, as DNA: TGTGCCAGCAGCCTTAGGGCGGAGGATACGCAGTATTTT.

This chain uses TRBV7-2 with TRBJ2-3; 11 positions match TRBD2. The CDR3 sequence is 18 residues long. Germline V gene lookup returns CDR1 SGHTA and CDR2 FQGNSA. The V and J ends lost 1 base and 0 bases, in that order; junction bases with no gene match: 6. CDR3 DNA: TGTGCCAGCAGCTTAGTACGTACTAGCGGGAGTAGCACAGATACGCAGTATTTT. Encoded protein: CASSLVRTSGSSTDTQYF.

The chain joins TRBV5-8 to TRBJ2-7, with D perhaps given as TRBD1 or TRBD2 (6 bases each). Germline V lookup: CDR1 SGHTS, CDR2 YDEGEE. The V end lost 4 bases, the J end lost 5 bases, and 19 bases lay between the germline ends. The length of the CDR3 is 15 residues. The CDR3 protein is CASSKEGGSYDEQYF. Here the CDR3 DNA reads TGTGCCAGCAGCAAAGAGGGGGGATCATACGACGAGCAGTACTTC.

The CDR3, as DNA: TGCAGCGTTGAAGGCGCCTTAGGCGTGGGCACAGATACGCAGTATTTT. It codes for CSVEGALGVGTDTQYF. The chain is built from TRBV29-1 and TRBJ2-3; D gene unclear. Trimming removed 1 base at V and 1 base at J, with 15 bases between. Germline V gene sequence: CDR1 SQVTM, CDR2 ANQGSEA. The CDR3 is 16 residues long.

This CDR3 reads CAARTGADLNTEAFF. The CDR3 region has the DNA TGTGCCGCCAGGACAGGGGCGGATTTGAACACTGAAGCTTTCTTT. V is TRBV10-3 and J is TRBJ1-1, with 9 bases lining up with TRBD1. The ends lost 11 bases at V and 0 bases at J; junction bases unmatched: 10. Germline V gene sequence: CDR1 ENHRY, CDR2 SYGVKD. The CDR3 length is 15 residues.

In this sample, this clone turned up once. CDR3 residues: CASSVSGADQETQYF. The CDR3 DNA follows: TGTGCCAGCAGCGTATCGGGAGCGGACCAAGAGACCCAGTACTTC. The chain combines TRBV9 with TRBJ2-5; perhaps TRBD2 as D (6 bases). The germline V gene encodes CDR1 SGDLS and CDR2 YYNGEE. This CDR3 contains 15 residues. V dropped 1 base and J dropped 0 bases, with 10 bases sitting between them.

This chain joins TRBV19 and TRBJ2-7, with TRBD1 identical over 9 bases. The CDR3 sequence is 15 residues long. Germline-derived CDR1 and CDR2 are LNHDA and SQIVND (reference sequence). The V gene end was trimmed by 6 bases and the J gene end by 4 bases; junction bases not matched to a gene: 10. The CDR3 DNA follows: TGTGCCAGTAGCAAGGGACAGGGACCTTCGTACGAGCAGTACTTC. This translates into CASSKGQGPSYEQYF. The variable domain in full, completed from reference TRBV19 and TRBJ2-7, reads DGGITQSPKYLFRKEGQNVTLSCEQNLNHDAMYWYRQDPGQGLRLIYYSQIVNDFQKGDIAEGYSVSREKKESFPLTVTSAQKNPTAFYLCASSKGQGPSYEQYFGPGTRLTVT.

The chain couples TRBV6-5 to TRBJ2-2, with D unclear. The CDR3 spans 14 residues. Trimming pared 2 bases from V and 4 bases from J, leaving 8 bases between. Germline-derived CDR1 and CDR2 are MNHEY and SVGAGI. This CDR3 is CASSYDHSTGELFF. For the CDR3, the DNA is TGTGCCAGCAGTTACGACCATAGCACCGGGGAGCTGTTTTTT.

As concerns this clone: A read error may produce the germline difference seen at one junction end. The chain links TRBV20-1 to TRBJ2-1; a possible D gene is TRBD2 (5 bases). CDR3 length equals 11 residues. CDR1 is DFQATT and CDR2 is SNEGSKA in the germline V gene (reference sequence). The CDR3 here is CSARSAAVHLF. The CDR3 nucleotides are TGCAGTGCTAGATCCGCAGCGGTTCACCTCTTC.

DNA for the CDR3: TGTGCCATCAGTGAGTCCGACAGGGAGACCAACGAGCAGTACTTC. Its protein is CAISESDRETNEQYF. V and J are TRBV10-3 and TRBJ2-7, with TRBD1 identical over 7 bases. Germline CDR1 ENHRY, CDR2 SYGVKD. With 0 bases clipped from V and 5 bases from J, the junction kept 7 bases outside the gene matches. The CDR3 has 15 residues.

This clone was observed a handful of times. The CDR3: CASSLGLEQYF. The CDR3 DNA reads TGTGCCAGCAGTTTAGGTCTCGAGCAGTACTTC. This chain connects TRBV28 to TRBJ2-7; D gene unclear. V was shortened by 2 bases and J by 6 bases, with 5 bases between the two germline ends. Germline V gene sequence: CDR1 MDHEN, CDR2 SYDVKM. CDR3 length: 11 residues.

The rearrangement links TRBV28 to TRBJ1-1, with a tentative D call TRBD1 (5 bases). Trimming shortened V by 4 bases and J by 3 bases, and 18 bases separated the two germline ends. Germline V gene sequence: CDR1 MDHEN, CDR2 SYDVKM. CDR3 length: 16 amino acids. The CDR3 protein is CASSSRPREQYTEAFF. The DNA for the CDR3 is TGTGCCAGCAGTTCCCGACCCAGGGAACAATACACTGAAGCTTTCTTT. The full variable domain, in which reference TRBV28 and TRBJ1-1 provide the parts outside the CDR3, is DVKVTQSSRYLVKRTGEKVFLECVQDMDHENMFWYRQDPGLGLRLIYFSYDVKMKEKGDIPEGYSVSREKKERFSLILESASTNQTSMYLCASSSRPREQYTEAFFGQGTRLTVV.

The chain employs TRBV6-5 and TRBJ1-5; no clear D. V lost 5 bases, J lost 2 bases, and 10 bases lay in between. The length of the CDR3 is 14 residues. The germline V gene encodes CDR1 MNHEY and CDR2 SVGAGI. Here the CDR3 DNA reads TGTGCCAGCAGTGAGGGCCTGGGCAATCAGCCCCAGCATTTT. It specifies CASSEGLGNQPQHF.

This chain links TRBV27 with TRBJ1-2; D gene ambiguous. CDR1 and CDR2 from the germline V gene are MNHEY and SMNVEV (reference sequence). The CDR3 has 14 residues. V lost 2 bases and J 5 bases, leaving 12 bases between the germline ends. CDR3 protein: CASSLLFPGYGYTF. In DNA, the CDR3 is TGTGCCAGCAGTTTACTGTTCCCCGGGTATGGCTACACCTTC.

The CDR3 region has the DNA TGTGCCAGCAGTTTGCTAGCGGGAACCGGGGAGCTGTTTTTT. Amino acids: CASSLLAGTGELFF. The chain recombines TRBV27 with TRBJ2-2; 9 bases line up with TRBD2. V lost 3 bases and J lost 5; bases outside the gene matches: 1. Germline V gene data show CDR1 as MNHEY and CDR2 as SMNVEV (reference sequence). CDR3 length: 14 residues.